This T cell receptor beta chain is drawn from a study of blood T cell repertoires in COVID-19. Study as a whole: Sample material is recorded as cDNA or gDNA derived from T cells, B-cell-depleted T cells, or PBMCs.

Methods used by the authors: Estimation of nucleated cell counts relied on the amplification of reference gene primers. Method: immunoSEQ multiplex PCR; TCRdb's copy keeps in-frame clones and lacks some. That table gives V, J and clone size, and the DNA gave D and trimming. The table records 130,000 to 150,000 clones, around 85% of them present only once. The germline V gene encodes CDR1 LNHDA and CDR2 SQIVND (reference sequence). This CDR3 contains 16 residues. Losses at the gene ends were 3 bases for V and 8 bases for J; bases not matched to a gene: 13. This TCR derives from a woman aged 55-70 years with COVID-19, enrolled during active disease. This chain joins TRBV19 and TRBJ2-1, with 7 bases identical to TRBD2. Sequencing used peripheral blood. The CDR3 nucleotides read TGTGCCAGTAGTATTTTCGGAGGACTAGGTCGTGATGAGCAGTTCTTC. Translation gives CASSIFGGLGRDEQFF.